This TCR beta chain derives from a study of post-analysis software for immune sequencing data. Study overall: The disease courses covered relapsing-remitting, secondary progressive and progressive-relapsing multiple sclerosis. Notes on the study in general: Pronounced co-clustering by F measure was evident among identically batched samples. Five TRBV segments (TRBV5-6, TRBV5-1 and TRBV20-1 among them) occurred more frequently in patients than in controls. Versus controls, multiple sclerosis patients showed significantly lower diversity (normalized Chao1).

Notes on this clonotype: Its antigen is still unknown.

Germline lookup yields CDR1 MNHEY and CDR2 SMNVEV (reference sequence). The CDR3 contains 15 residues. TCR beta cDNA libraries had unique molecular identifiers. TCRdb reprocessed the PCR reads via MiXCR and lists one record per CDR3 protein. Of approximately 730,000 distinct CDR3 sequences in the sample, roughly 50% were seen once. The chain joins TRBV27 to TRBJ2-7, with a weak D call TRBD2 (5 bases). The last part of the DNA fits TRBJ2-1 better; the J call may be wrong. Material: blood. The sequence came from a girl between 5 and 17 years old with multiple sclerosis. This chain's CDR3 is CASSLGASLKNEQFF. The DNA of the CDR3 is TGTGCCAGCAGTTTAGGCGCTAGCTTGAAGAATGAGCAGTTCTTC.